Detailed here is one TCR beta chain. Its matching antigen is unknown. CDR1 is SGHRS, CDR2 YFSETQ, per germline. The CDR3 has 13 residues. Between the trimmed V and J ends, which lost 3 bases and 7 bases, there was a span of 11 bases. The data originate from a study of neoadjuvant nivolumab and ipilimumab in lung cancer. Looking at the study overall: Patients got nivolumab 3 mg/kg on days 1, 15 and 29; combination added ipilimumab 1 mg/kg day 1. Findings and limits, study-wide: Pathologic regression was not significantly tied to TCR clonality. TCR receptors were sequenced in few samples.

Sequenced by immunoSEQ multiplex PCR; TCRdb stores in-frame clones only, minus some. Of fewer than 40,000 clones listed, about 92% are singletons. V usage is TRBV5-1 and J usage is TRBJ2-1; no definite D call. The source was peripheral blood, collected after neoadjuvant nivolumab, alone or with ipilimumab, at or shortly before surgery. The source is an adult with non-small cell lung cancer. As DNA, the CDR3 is TGCGCCAGCAGCTCTAAATCGAGGAATGAGCAGTTCTTC. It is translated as CASSSKSRNEQFF. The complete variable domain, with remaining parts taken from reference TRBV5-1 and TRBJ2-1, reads KAGVTQTPRYLIKTRGQQVTLSCSPISGHRSVSWYQQTPGQGLQFLFEYFSETQRNKGNFPGRFSGRQFSNSRSEMNVSTLELGDSALYLCASSSKSRNEQFFGPGTRLTVL.